The 26 T cell receptor beta chains below all came from one sample that was sequenced in a study of TIL therapy for anti-PD-1-resistant metastatic lung cancer. This was the immunoSEQ v3 assay. Method: immunoSEQ multiplex PCR; TCRdb's copy keeps in-frame clones and lacks some. Of just over 45,000 clones in the sample, about 80% are singletons; the top ten hold around 15%. Indicated time point: pre-treatment sample, taken before nivolumab and TIL therapy. The sequences come from blood, collected at baseline. These receptors all stem from a man between 70 and 80 years old with non-small cell lung cancer.

This chain uses TRBV6-6 with TRBJ2-7; possibly TRBD2 for D (6 bases). The CDR3 length is 15 residues. Trimming cost V 6 bases and J 2 bases, with 17 bases left between them. The germline V gene encodes CDR1 MNHNY and CDR2 SVGAGI (reference sequence). CDR3 protein: CASRRLAPGPYEQYF. CDR3 coding DNA: TGTGCCAGCAGACGCCTAGCGCCGGGTCCCTACGAGCAGTACTTC.

The V call is TRBV2, the J call TRBJ2-7; a weak D match, TRBD2 (5 bases). Trimming took off 0 bases at V and 3 bases at J, with 15 bases between the two ends. Germline CDR1 SNHLY, CDR2 FYNNEI. The CDR3 runs 16 residues. For the CDR3, the DNA is TGTGCCAGCAGTGAAGCCGGGATCCCGGGGATCTACGAGCAGTACTTC. This gives the protein CASSEAGIPGIYEQYF.

The CDR3 sequence is CASSLDRGVTNEKLFF. As DNA, the CDR3 is TGTGCCAGCAGCTTAGATCGTGGGGTAACTAATGAAAAACTGTTTTTT. V gene TRBV11-2 combines with J gene TRBJ1-4; D is unresolved. V gave up 0 bases and J gave up 1 base, with 9 bases separating them. The CDR3 is 16 amino acids. Germline V lookup: CDR1 SGHAT, CDR2 FQNNGV.

The chain joins TRBV9 to TRBJ2-2; D is uncertain. CDR1 SGDLS and CDR2 YYNGEE come from the germline V gene. This CDR3 is built from 12 residues. Deletions cut 1 base from V and 9 bases from J, with 7 bases between. DNA of the CDR3: TGTGCCAGCAGCGTATTGTCCCGGGAGCTGTTTTTT. Its translation: CASSVLSRELFF.

The rearrangement joins TRBV2 to TRBJ1-3; unclear D gene. The CDR3 is 15 amino acids. Germline loops: CDR1 SNHLY, CDR2 FYNNEI. Deletions cut 5 bases from V and 0 bases from J, with 11 bases between. The CDR3 DNA follows: TGTGCCAGCAGTCCTCAACCGATCTCTGGAAACACCATATATTTT. Protein product: CASSPQPISGNTIYF. The variable domain in full, completed from reference TRBV2 and TRBJ1-3, reads EPEVTQTPSHQVTQMGQEVILRCVPISNHLYFYWYRQILGQKVEFLVSFYNNEISEKSEIFDDQFSVERPDGSNFTLKIRSTKLEDSAMYFCASSPQPISGNTIYFGEGSWLTVV.

The chain links TRBV27 to TRBJ2-5; D is perhaps TRBD2 (5 bases). V was pared by 5 bases and J by 0 bases, with 10 bases between. In germline, CDR1 is MNHEY, CDR2 SMNVEV (reference sequence). The CDR3 length is 14 residues. The CDR3, as DNA: TGTGCCAGCAGTCTGACTACGTACCAAGAGACCCAGTACTTC. It yields the protein CASSLTTYQETQYF.

There are a few counts of this clone. This chain joins TRBV18 and TRBJ1-4; the match to TRBD1 covers 7 bases. V trimming: 6 bases; J trimming: 8 bases; junction bases outside the gene matches: 12. The V gene's germline CDR1 is KGHSH and CDR2 LQKENI. CDR3 length equals 15 residues. In nucleotides, the CDR3 is TGTGCCAGCTCCCCCCTCCGACAGGGACGAGAAAAACTGTTTTTT. The encoded protein is CASSPLRQGREKLFF.

This clone showed up just once. V and J are TRBV21-1 and TRBJ1-1; TRBD1 is the table's D call and was not checked against the DNA. TRBV21-1 counts as a pseudogene. The CDR3 spans 16 residues. The CDR3 here is CASSKVRGSAYTEAFF. The CDR3 DNA is TGTGCCAGCAGCAAAGTGAGGGGGTCGGCGTACACTGAAGCTTTCTTT.

V is TRBV11-2 and J is TRBJ1-4, with 7 bases aligning to TRBD1. V trimming: 5 bases; J trimming: 4 bases; junction bases outside the gene matches: 7. The CDR3 is 15 residues long. The V gene's germline CDR1 is SGHAT and CDR2 FQNNGV. DNA for the CDR3: TGTGCCAGCAGCCCGGGACAGATCGTTAATGAAAAACTGTTTTTT. Translating gives CASSPGQIVNEKLFF.

V is TRBV5-1 and J is TRBJ2-1; TRBD2 matches 11 bases. Germline assignment: CDR1 SGHRS and CDR2 YFSETQ. The CDR3 sequence is 16 residues long. Trimming cost V 6 bases and J 7 bases; bases outside gene matches: 12. CDR3 loop: CASNPLTSGKGNEQFF. CDR3 DNA: TGCGCCAGCAACCCCCTGACTAGCGGGAAAGGGAATGAGCAGTTCTTC.

This clone occurred once. At one boundary the junction diverges from the germline segment, which might be a read error. J is TRBJ2-1 and V is TRBV4-1; D perhaps matches TRBD2 (6 bases). Germline assignment: CDR1 MGHRA and CDR2 YSYEKL. The CDR3 runs to 16 residues. CDR3 bases: TGCGCCAGCAGCCAAGCCTCCGGGACTTCCTTCAATGAGCAGTTCTTC. This sequence encodes CASSQASGTSFNEQFF.

CDR3 protein: CSAREGYPLHF. CDR3 bases: TGCAGTGCTAGGGAGGGATACCCCCTCCACTTT. The chain has TRBV20-1 and TRBJ1-6; D unresolved. The V and J ends lost 3 bases and 13 bases respectively, with 10 bases between them. The CDR3 has 11 amino acids. The germline gives CDR1 DFQATT, CDR2 SNEGSKA (reference sequence).

The CDR3 nucleotides read TGTGCCAGCAGTGCTACAGGGAATGGAGAGACCCAGTACTTC. This encodes CASSATGNGETQYF. The V gene is TRBV6-5, the J gene TRBJ2-5, with D possibly being TRBD1 (6 bases). Trimming pared 5 bases from V and 4 bases from J, leaving 14 bases between. Germline V gene lookup returns CDR1 MNHEY and CDR2 SVGAGI. CDR3 length: 14 residues.

As concerns this clone: At one end, the junction sequence differs from germline, possibly due to a read error. This CDR3 reads CASSLVDSGSDVFF. CDR3 DNA sequence: TGCGCCAGCAGCTTGGTTGATAGCGGGAGTGACGTTTTCTTC. This chain links TRBV5-1 with TRBJ2-7, with TRBD2 identical over 9 bases. CDR3 length: 14 amino acids. Germline V gene sequence: CDR1 SGHRS, CDR2 YFSETQ.

The chain uses TRBV6-5 and TRBJ2-7, with TRBD2 identical over 7 bases. CDR3 length: 11 residues. Germline V CDR1 and CDR2: MNHEY, SVGAGI. The V gene end was trimmed by 2 bases and the J gene end by 12 bases; junction bases not matched to a gene: 4. The CDR3 DNA follows: TGTGCCAGCAGTTACGTGGGACTATGGTACTTC. Translating it yields CASSYVGLWYF.

This clone was recorded a few times. The genes are TRBV18 and TRBJ1-5, with TRBD1 matching 8 bases. This CDR3 has 14 residues. Germline loops: CDR1 KGHSH, CDR2 LQKENI. Trimming cost V 5 bases and J 5 bases; bases outside gene matches: 5. CDR3 nucleotide sequence: TGTGCCAGCTCAAGGGCAGGGGGCGATCAGCCCCAGCATTTT. Translating gives CASSRAGGDQPQHF.

This chain connects TRBV25-1 to TRBJ2-3; 12 bases line up with TRBD2. Unmatched junction bases numbered 4, after V lost 8 bases and J lost 4 bases. CDR3 length equals 14 residues. Germline V gene lookup returns CDR1 MGHDK and CDR2 SYGVNS. CDR3 nucleotide sequence: TGTGCCAGCCTCCCTAGCGGGAGGGCAGATACGCAGTATTTT. Translating it yields CASLPSGRADTQYF.

As DNA, the CDR3 is TGTGCCAGCAAGGAACAGGGGGTGACTGAAAAACTGTTTTTT. Protein product: CASKEQGVTEKLFF. V and J are TRBV19 and TRBJ1-4; TRBD1 aligns across 8 bases. This CDR3 has 14 amino acids. Trimming removed 9 bases from V and 7 bases from J; junction bases left unmatched: 10. CDR1 and CDR2 (germline): LNHDA, SQIVND (reference sequence).

J is TRBJ2-1 and V is TRBV5-1, with 7 bases matching TRBD2. This CDR3 has 15 amino acids. V lost 1 base and J lost 5; bases outside the gene matches: 6. Germline assignment: CDR1 SGHRS and CDR2 YFSETQ. CDR3 nucleotides: TGCGCCAGCAGCTTGAGCGTGGGGGGGAACAATGAGCAGTTCTTC. Translated, it gives CASSLSVGGNNEQFF.

V gene TRBV13 combines with J gene TRBJ2-7; D is unclear. The CDR3 contains 15 residues. The germline V and J ends were trimmed by 0 bases and 2 bases, with 11 bases remaining between them. Germline V gene lookup returns CDR1 PRHDT and CDR2 FYEKMQ (reference sequence). The CDR3 is CASSLGGDITYEQYF. For the CDR3, the DNA is TGTGCCAGCAGCTTAGGAGGTGACATCACCTACGAGCAGTACTTC. Full variable domain (missing parts from reference TRBV13 and TRBJ2-7): AAGVIQSPRHLIKEKRETATLKCYPIPRHDTVYWYQQGPGQDPQFLISFYEKMQSDKGSIPDRFSAQQFSDYHSELNMSSLELGDSALYFCASSLGGDITYEQYFGPGTRLTVT.

The table lists this clone with a few counts. The V gene is TRBV5-4, the J gene TRBJ1-2, with 8 bases fitting TRBD1. The CDR3 consists of 13 residues. Germline V gene lookup returns CDR1 SGHNT and CDR2 YYREEE (reference sequence). V lost 4 bases and J lost 8; bases outside the gene matches: 7. This chain's CDR3 is CASSPRQGQGYTF. In DNA, the CDR3 is TGTGCCAGCAGCCCACGACAGGGGCAAGGCTACACCTTC.

The genes are TRBV7-8 and TRBJ1-2, with D tentatively TRBD1 (5 bases). V was pared by 5 bases and J by 1 base, with 11 bases between. The CDR3 sequence is 14 residues long. CDR1 and CDR2 from the germline V gene are SGHVS and FQNEAQ. DNA of the CDR3: TGTGCCAGCAGCACGGGACTGAATAACTATGGCTACACCTTC. Amino acids: CASSTGLNNYGYTF.

The chain carries TRBV28 and TRBJ2-5, with 10 bases fitting TRBD1. The CDR3 runs to 13 residues. With V trimmed by 8 bases and J by 4 bases, 4 bases remained unmatched. Germline values: CDR1 MDHEN, CDR2 SYDVKM. The CDR3 coding sequence is TGTGCCAGCCAGACAGGGGGCGGAGAGACCCAGTACTTC. Protein: CASQTGGGETQYF.

The chain carries TRBV7-9 and TRBJ2-2; a possible D gene is TRBD2 (6 bases). Germline V CDR1 and CDR2: SEHNR, FQNEAQ (reference sequence). The CDR3 is made up of 17 amino acids. V lost 4 bases to trimming and J lost 0 bases, with 15 bases between them. Written as DNA, the CDR3 is TGTGCCAGCAGCTCATTAGCGGTGGTCGCGAACACCGGGGAGCTGTTTTTT. Protein sequence: CASSSLAVVANTGELFF. Full variable domain (outside the CDR3, taken from reference TRBV7-9 and TRBJ2-2): DTGVSQNPRHKITKRGQNVTFRCDPISEHNRLYWYRQTLGQGPEFLTYFQNEAQLEKSRLLSDRFSAERPKGSFSTLEIQRTEQGDSAMYLCASSSLAVVANTGELFFGEGSRLTVL.

This sequence joins TRBV27 and TRBJ2-7; 7 bases match TRBD2. CDR1 MNHEY and CDR2 SMNVEV come from the germline V gene (reference sequence). The CDR3 has 12 residues. J lost 3 bases, V lost 8 bases, and 4 bases had no gene match. The CDR3 sequence is CASFGTNYEQYF. In nucleotides, the CDR3 is TGTGCCAGCTTCGGGACTAACTACGAGCAGTACTTC.

This rearrangement joins TRBV19 to TRBJ1-1, with D unresolved. The V end lost 6 bases, the J end lost 0 bases, and 8 bases lay between the germline ends. Germline V gene data show CDR1 as LNHDA and CDR2 as SQIVND (reference sequence). CDR3 length: 13 residues. This chain's CDR3 is CASRTELNTEAFF. As DNA, the CDR3 is TGTGCCAGTAGGACGGAGCTGAACACTGAAGCTTTCTTT.